The entry below describes one T cell receptor beta chain. Its antigen is not known. The CDR3 is 9 residues long. In germline, CDR1 is DFQATT, CDR2 SNEGSKA (reference sequence). Amplification of TCR beta CDR3 regions was performed using RNA transcripts as template. The HTBI primer set served for first-round RT-PCR of the TCR CDR3. TCRdb itself ran the multiplex PCR reads through MiXCR, one entry per CDR3 protein. The sample lists tens of thousands of distinct CDR3 sequences; about 49% were seen once. These data belong to a study of T cells in Graves' hyperthyroidism and ophthalmopathy. The study's findings and limits: Most clonotypes expanded in the thyroid (above 0.001) were also present in blood.

V gene TRBV20-1 combines with J gene TRBJ2-7; maybe TRBD1 (7 bases). The specimen was blood. The receptor's source is a woman in her forties or fifties with Graves' hyperthyroidism that later progressed to Graves' ophthalmopathy. The CDR3 here is CSARGTAEV. CDR3 bases: TGCAGTGCCCGGGGGACAGCAGAAGTC.